Listed here are 28 T cell receptor beta chains from one sample, sequenced in a study of technical replicates of blood from a handful of donors (dated by TCRdb to about 2017). The library was built by means of the immunoSEQ multiplex PCR assay. TCRdb retrieved this table from immuneACCESS and kept in-frame rearrangements only. Not all clones are present; in checked studies, unresolved V genes account for under half, and no reason is known for the remainder. Within this sample are 80,000 to 95,000 clones, with around 96% of them counted one time only. Roughly 0.39% of the sample is held by the ten biggest clonotypes. Specimen: T cells isolated from PBMCs. These receptors originate from a human donor in good health.

The CDR3: CASSSRTGMDEQYF. The CDR3 nucleotides are TGTGCCAGCAGCTCCCGGACAGGAATGGACGAGCAGTACTTC. V gene TRBV5-4 combines with J gene TRBJ2-7; TRBD1 matches at 7 bases. J gave up 5 bases and V 3 bases, and 8 bases lay outside the gene matches. The CDR3 is 14 amino acids. The germline V gene encodes CDR1 SGHNT and CDR2 YYREEE (reference sequence).

The sample holds one count of this clone. The rearrangement uses TRBV9 and TRBJ2-7; D is unresolved. The CDR3 sequence is 14 residues long. Germline V lookup: CDR1 SGDLS, CDR2 YYNGEE. V was trimmed by 4 bases and J by 0 bases, leaving 11 bases between them. The CDR3 nucleotides read TGTGCCAGCAGCTTAGGACGGAGCTCCTACGAGCAGTACTTC. Its translation is CASSLGRSSYEQYF.

The J gene is TRBJ2-1, the V gene TRBV9, with 10 bases aligning to TRBD2. This CDR3 contains 15 residues. CDR1 and CDR2 (germline): SGDLS, YYNGEE. V dropped 3 bases and J dropped 7; count of bases not matched to a gene: 7. Here the CDR3 reads CASSASGRAGNEQFF. The CDR3 bases are TGTGCCAGCAGCGCCAGCGGGAGGGCCGGGAATGAGCAGTTCTTC.

This sequence joins TRBV5-5 and TRBJ2-7; D not resolved. The V gene's germline CDR1 is SGHKS and CDR2 YYEKEE (reference sequence). The CDR3 loop spans 11 amino acids. Trimming cost V 2 bases and J 4 bases, with 4 bases left between them. The CDR3 DNA reads as TGTGCCAGCAGCTTAACATACGAGCAGTACTTC. As protein: CASSLTYEQYF.

Regarding this clone: A junction end diverges from the germline sequence, so it may reflect a read error. The chain joins TRBV9 to TRBJ2-1, with 10 positions matching TRBD2. In germline, CDR1 is SGDLS, CDR2 YYNGEE. This CDR3 spans 15 amino acids. The CDR3 loop is CASGVGLAEYNEQFF. The DNA for the CDR3 is TGTGCCAGCGGCGTTGGACTAGCGGAGTACAATGAGCAGTTCTTC. Together with reference TRBV9 and TRBJ2-1, the CDR3 gives the full variable domain: DSGVTQTPKHLITATGQRVTLRCSPRSGDLSVYWYQQSLDQGLQFLIQYYNGEERAKGNILERFSAQQFPDLHSELNLSSLELGDSALYFCASGVGLAEYNEQFFGPGTRLTVL.

The J gene is TRBJ2-1, the V gene TRBV6-4; TRBD2 matches at 7 bases. Germline V gives CDR1 MRHNA, CDR2 SNTAGT. There are 13 residues in the CDR3. With 3 bases clipped from V and 9 bases from J, the junction kept 5 bases outside the gene matches. CDR3 sequence reads: CASSERLAGEQFF. The CDR3, as DNA: TGTGCCAGCAGTGAGAGATTAGCGGGTGAGCAGTTCTTC.

The rearrangement links TRBV15 to TRBJ2-3; 12 positions agree with TRBD2. The CDR3 runs 17 residues. Germline-derived CDR1 and CDR2 are LNHNV and YYDKDF (reference sequence). The V and J ends lost 7 bases and 2 bases, in that order; junction bases with no gene match: 10. The CDR3 loop is CATKDPGLAGFTDTQYF. The CDR3 DNA is TGTGCCACCAAAGATCCGGGACTAGCGGGTTTCACAGATACGCAGTATTTT.

The chain joins TRBV7-6 to TRBJ2-1, with D perhaps TRBD2 (6 bases). CDR3 length: 13 amino acids. Deletions cut 5 bases from V and 7 bases from J, with 12 bases between. Germline lookup yields CDR1 SGHVS and CDR2 FNYEAQ. CDR3 in amino acids: CASSPRLGNEQFF. DNA for the CDR3: TGTGCCAGCAGCCCCCGACTAGGGAATGAGCAGTTCTTC.

In its sample, this clone was seen once. V gene TRBV11-3 combines with J gene TRBJ2-2, with D possibly being TRBD2 (5 bases). The CDR3 is made up of 15 amino acids. The V end was cut by 5 bases, the J end by 2 bases, with 12 bases between. Looked up from germline, CDR1 is SGHNT and CDR2 is YENEEA. Written as DNA, the CDR3 is TGTGCCAGCAGCCCCCCAGCGGTAAACACCGGGGAGCTGTTTTTT. Protein sequence: CASSPPAVNTGELFF.

The genes are TRBV7-9 and TRBJ2-1, with D perhaps matching TRBD1 (5 bases). The CDR3 contains 15 residues. In germline, CDR1 is SEHNR, CDR2 FQNEAQ (reference sequence). The V end was cut by 4 bases, the J end by 3 bases, with 13 bases between. CDR3 coding DNA: TGTGCCAGCAGCTATAGGGGATTACTCTACAATGAGCAGTTCTTC. Encoded protein: CASSYRGLLYNEQFF.

The chain employs TRBV7-8 and TRBJ1-1, with TRBD1 as a possible D gene (5 bases). This CDR3 comprises 16 residues. Looked up from germline, CDR1 is SGHVS and CDR2 is FQNEAQ. Between the trimmed V and J ends, which lost 1 base and 0 bases, there was a span of 12 bases. CDR3 region: CASSLEGAWVNTEAFF. The CDR3 DNA reads as TGTGCCAGCAGCTTAGAAGGGGCTTGGGTGAACACTGAAGCTTTCTTT.

This clone came up once. The rearrangement joins TRBV9 to TRBJ1-1; a possible D gene is TRBD1 (5 bases). With 3 bases removed from V and 1 base from J, the gap between germline ends came to 10 bases. This CDR3 contains 14 residues. The germline CDR1 and CDR2 sequences are SGDLS and YYNGEE. The CDR3 region is CASSGREPNTEAFF. In DNA form, the CDR3 reads TGTGCCAGCAGCGGCAGGGAACCGAACACTGAAGCTTTCTTT.

The chain combines TRBV7-9 with TRBJ2-7, with D unresolved. The CDR3 is 13 amino acids. Germline V gene data show CDR1 as SEHNR and CDR2 as FQNEAQ (reference sequence). V gave up 6 bases and J gave up 6 bases, with 15 bases separating them. The CDR3 is CASRPLSGAEQYF. CDR3 bases: TGTGCCAGCAGGCCCCTCTCAGGTGCCGAGCAGTACTTC.

This chain links TRBV5-1 with TRBJ2-1, with D perhaps matching TRBD2 (5 bases). The CDR3 has 14 amino acids. The V gene's germline CDR1 is SGHRS and CDR2 YFSETQ. With 4 bases removed from V and 4 bases from J, the gap between germline ends came to 12 bases. The CDR3 region has the DNA TGCGCCAGCAGCGCCGGACTTCTATACAATGAGCAGTTCTTC. Its protein is CASSAGLLYNEQFF. The full variable domain, with the rest looked up from reference TRBV5-1 and TRBJ2-1, is KAGVTQTPRYLIKTRGQQVTLSCSPISGHRSVSWYQQTPGQGLQFLFEYFSETQRNKGNFPGRFSGRQFSNSRSEMNVSTLELGDSALYLCASSAGLLYNEQFFGPGTRLTVL.

V is TRBV19 and J is TRBJ2-7, with D possibly TRBD2 on 5 matching bases. The CDR3 runs to 15 residues. V lost 3 bases and J lost 4, with 16 bases in between. The germline CDR1 and CDR2 sequences are LNHDA and SQIVND (reference sequence). The CDR3 sequence: CASSISASSRYEQYF. The CDR3 DNA reads as TGTGCCAGTAGTATCTCGGCTAGCAGCAGGTACGAGCAGTACTTC.

With regard to this clone: One end of the junction varies from germline; a read error may be responsible. V gene TRBV29-1 combines with J gene TRBJ1-5; D perhaps matches TRBD1 (5 bases). This CDR3 spans 14 amino acids. CDR1 is SQVTM and CDR2 is ANQGSEA in the germline V gene. This CDR3 reads CSVQDSYSNQPQHF. In DNA form, the CDR3 reads TGCAGCGTTCAAGACAGTTATAGCAATCAGCCCCAGCATTTT.

This chain links TRBV5-6 with TRBJ2-7; D ambiguous. V lost 1 base and J lost 3, with 8 bases in between. CDR1 is SGHDT, CDR2 YYEEEE, per germline. CDR3 size: 13 residues. In DNA form, the CDR3 reads TGTGCCAGCAGCTTGTTTTCCGGCTACGAGCAGTACTTC. Its translation is CASSLFSGYEQYF.

The V gene is TRBV5-1, the J gene TRBJ2-1, with D unresolved. Between the trimmed V and J ends, which lost 4 bases and 5 bases, there was a span of 16 bases. CDR1 and CDR2 from the germline V gene are SGHRS and YFSETQ. The CDR3 has 15 residues. CDR3 sequence: CASSHNPARDNEQFF. CDR3 in DNA: TGCGCCAGCAGCCATAATCCTGCCCGGGACAATGAGCAGTTCTTC.

The CDR3 DNA reads TGCGCCAGCAGCCAAGCACGAGCGGGAGCCGTAGAGACCCAGTACTTC. Its protein product is CASSQARAGAVETQYF. This chain links TRBV4-1 with TRBJ2-5; 8 nucleotides line up with TRBD2. Germline V gene lookup returns CDR1 MGHRA and CDR2 YSYEKL. The CDR3 is 16 residues long. V lost 1 base to trimming and J lost 4 bases; unmatched junction nucleotides: 8.

The chain employs TRBV11-3 and TRBJ2-1; 10 bases agree with TRBD1. CDR1 is SGHNT, CDR2 YENEEA, per germline. CDR3 length equals 16 residues. V shed 4 bases, J shed 9 bases, and the junction held 12 bases outside the gene matches. The CDR3 here is CASSSGQGTVKGEQFF. The CDR3 DNA reads as TGTGCCAGCAGCTCGGGACAGGGGACTGTTAAGGGTGAGCAGTTCTTC.

This chain joins TRBV7-9 and TRBJ2-2; 11 positions agree with TRBD2. The germline gives CDR1 SEHNR, CDR2 FQNEAQ (reference sequence). CDR3 length: 16 amino acids. Trimming took 5 bases from V and 5 from J; bases not matched to a gene: 7. CDR3 DNA sequence: TGTGCCAGCAGCCCACTAGCGGGGGTTGCTACCGGGGAGCTGTTTTTT. It specifies CASSPLAGVATGELFF.

V is TRBV6-6 and J is TRBJ2-7, with 7 bases matching TRBD2. V shed 6 bases and J 1 base; nucleotides not matched to a gene: 9. CDR3 length equals 15 residues. Germline V gene sequence: CDR1 MNHNY, CDR2 SVGAGI (reference sequence). The CDR3: CASRSTGGGSYEQYF. The CDR3, as DNA: TGTGCCAGCAGAAGCACGGGAGGAGGGTCCTACGAGCAGTACTTC.

The V gene is TRBV5-6, the J gene TRBJ1-1; the D gene is possibly TRBD1 (5 bases). Germline CDR1 is SGHDT and CDR2 is YYEEEE. This CDR3 is 12 amino acids long. The V and J ends lost 2 bases and 4 bases respectively, with 6 bases between them. The CDR3 loop is CASSFGGTEAFF. The CDR3 coding sequence is TGTGCCAGCAGCTTCGGGGGCACTGAAGCTTTCTTT.

This clone was picked up one time. The V call is TRBV7-6, the J call TRBJ2-1; 11 bases map to TRBD2. This CDR3 spans 16 amino acids. Germline CDR1 SGHVS, CDR2 FNYEAQ. The ends lost 6 bases at V and 3 bases at J; junction bases unmatched: 7. The CDR3 DNA reads TGTGCCAGCAGTTTACTAGCGGGAGTATACTACAATGAGCAGTTCTTC. The encoded protein is CASSLLAGVYYNEQFF. The full variable domain, completed using reference TRBV7-6 and TRBJ2-1, is GAGVSQSPRYKVTKRGQDVALRCDPISGHVSLYWYRQALGQGPEFLTYFNYEAQQDKSGLPNDRFSAERPEGSISTLTIQRTEQRDSAMYRCASSLLAGVYYNEQFFGPGTRLTVL.

This clone was seen just once. The genes are TRBV5-5 and TRBJ1-4, with 9 bases fitting TRBD1. With 8 bases clipped from V and 8 bases from J, the junction kept 16 bases outside the gene matches. Germline values: CDR1 SGHKS, CDR2 YYEKEE (reference sequence). The CDR3 consists of 16 residues. The CDR3 here is CASYSSPGTGWEKLFF. CDR3 nucleotides: TGTGCCAGTTATTCGTCACCCGGGACAGGGTGGGAAAAACTGTTTTTT. The full variable domain, with the rest looked up from reference TRBV5-5 and TRBJ1-4, is DAGVTQSPTHLIKTRGQQVTLRCSPISGHKSVSWYQQVLGQGPQFIFQYYEKEERGRGNFPDRFSARQFPNYSSELNVNALLLGDSALYLCASYSSPGTGWEKLFFGSGTQLSVL.

This clone is a singleton in its sample. The V call is TRBV4-1, the J call TRBJ2-5, with D perhaps TRBD1 (7 bases). CDR1 is MGHRA and CDR2 is YSYEKL in the germline V gene. Between the trimmed V and J ends, which lost 6 bases and 4 bases, there was a span of 15 bases. CDR3 length equals 14 residues. CDR3 residues: CASSYAGGGETQYF. CDR3 nucleotides: TGCGCCAGCAGTTATGCAGGGGGAGGAGAGACCCAGTACTTC.

This clone occurred a few times. V is TRBV11-2 and J is TRBJ2-7; TRBD2 matches 9 bases. The V gene's germline CDR1 is SGHAT and CDR2 FQNNGV. The CDR3 spans 15 residues. Trimming removed 3 bases from V and 3 bases from J; junction bases left unmatched: 6. Here the CDR3 reads CASSFLGSGGYEQYF. CDR3 coding DNA: TGTGCCAGCAGCTTTTTAGGTAGCGGGGGCTACGAGCAGTACTTC. Full variable domain (rest looked up from reference TRBV11-2 and TRBJ2-7): EAGVAQSPRYKIIEKRQSVAFWCNPISGHATLYWYQQILGQGPKLLIQFQNNGVVDDSQLPKDRFSAERLKGVDSTLKIQPAKLEDSAVYLCASSFLGSGGYEQYFGPGTRLTVT.

The gene calls are TRBV6-5 and TRBJ2-1; 7 positions agree with TRBD2. The length of the CDR3 is 16 residues. J lost 1 base, V lost 0 bases, and 3 bases had no gene match. Germline-derived CDR1 and CDR2 are MNHEY and SVGAGI. In DNA, the CDR3 is TGTGCCAGCAGTTACTCAGAAGCGGGGTCCTACAATGAGCAGTTCTTC. It is translated as CASSYSEAGSYNEQFF.